The 9 T cell receptor beta chains below were found in one sample sequenced in a study of blood T cells in healthy people across ages. For the second PCR, which ran for 7 to 11 cycles, a sample-barcoded 5' primer and a J-beta primer mix were used. From the 5' RACE reads, TCRdb called clonotypes with MiXCR, one entry per CDR3 protein. The data contain about 1.6 million distinct CDR3 sequences, about 31% of them seen just once; the ten biggest clones take up 11%. The sequenced material came from blood. The receptors were sampled from a woman aged 25 to 39 in good health.

In this sample, this clonotype turned up a few times. The J gene is TRBJ2-3, the V gene TRBV20-1; TRBD1 agrees at 8 bases. This CDR3 has 13 amino acids. In germline, CDR1 is DFQATT, CDR2 SNEGSKA (reference sequence). The V gene end was trimmed by 5 bases and the J gene end by 3 bases; junction bases not matched to a gene: 4. The CDR3 reads CSAQGAFTDTQYF. DNA of the CDR3: TGCAGTGCTCAGGGGGCTTTTACAGATACGCAGTATTTT.

This chain links TRBV27 with TRBJ2-7; 8 positions agree with TRBD1. Unmatched junction bases numbered 6, after V lost 5 bases and J lost 3 bases. Germline V CDR1 and CDR2: MNHEY, SMNVEV (reference sequence). The CDR3 is 14 residues long. The CDR3 protein is CASSLQGEYYEQYF. CDR3 DNA: TGTGCCAGCAGTCTACAGGGGGAATACTACGAGCAGTACTTC.

There are a few counts of this clonotype. V gene TRBV5-1 combines with J gene TRBJ1-1; TRBD1 might be the D (5 bases). The CDR3 runs to 12 residues. The germline V gene encodes CDR1 SGHRS and CDR2 YFSETQ. Trimming took 4 bases from V and 7 from J, leaving 11 bases between them. CDR3 region: CASSRDLLEAFF. The DNA for the CDR3 is TGCGCCAGCAGCCGGGACCTCCTTGAAGCTTTCTTT.

The chain recombines TRBV20-1 with TRBJ1-4; 8 nucleotides match TRBD1. The CDR3 contains 15 residues. The germline V gene encodes CDR1 DFQATT and CDR2 SNEGSKA (reference sequence). With 6 bases clipped from V and 4 bases from J, the junction kept 10 bases outside the gene matches. The CDR3 nucleotides read TGCAGTGCGCCGACCGGACAGGGCCATAATGAAAAACTGTTTTTT. Its protein product is CSAPTGQGHNEKLFF.

This clonotype was picked up a small number of times. The chain joins TRBV7-9 to TRBJ2-5; 7 bases line up with TRBD1. Per the germline V gene, CDR1 is SEHNR and CDR2 is FQNEAQ (reference sequence). This CDR3 has 14 residues. V was pared by 5 bases and J by 2 bases, with 5 bases of the junction left unmatched. The CDR3 bases are TGTGCCAGCAGCGGAGAGGGACAGCAAGAGACCCAGTACTTC. Its translation: CASSGEGQQETQYF.

This clonotype was observed at least ten times. V is TRBV30 and J is TRBJ2-1; unclear D gene. CDR3 length equals 13 residues. The V end lost 4 bases, the J end lost 3 bases, and 10 bases lay between the germline ends. Germline lookup yields CDR1 GTSNPN and CDR2 SVGIG (reference sequence). In nucleotides, the CDR3 is TGTGCCTGGAACATCGCTCTCTACAATGAGCAGTTCTTC. Amino acid sequence: CAWNIALYNEQFF.

With regard to this clonotype: A junction boundary mismatches the germline segment, possibly from a read error. V and J are TRBV3-1 and TRBJ2-6; D is tentatively TRBD1 or TRBD2 (5 bases each). CDR1 LGHDT and CDR2 YNNKEL come from the germline V gene (reference sequence). This CDR3 is 17 amino acids long. The CDR3 is CASSPYLGSSGAYVLTF. In DNA form, the CDR3 reads TGTGCCAGCAGCCCCTACCTGGGGAGCTCTGGGGCCTACGTCCTGACTTTC.

This clonotype was detected many times. The chain carries TRBV29-1 and TRBJ2-5; 7 nucleotides match TRBD1. This CDR3 spans 11 amino acids. Germline loops: CDR1 SQVTM, CDR2 ANQGSEA. J lost 5 bases, V lost 5 bases, and 2 bases had no gene match. The CDR3 sequence is CSVRRGETQYF. As DNA, the CDR3 is TGCAGCGTTCGCAGGGGGGAGACCCAGTACTTC.

V and J are TRBV11-2 and TRBJ1-2; D not resolved. The V end lost 0 bases, the J end lost 8 bases, and 19 bases lay between the germline ends. Per germline, CDR1 SGHAT and CDR2 FQNNGV. This CDR3 is 16 amino acids long. This CDR3 is CASSLDRRAIYGGYTF. The CDR3 region has the DNA TGTGCCAGCAGCTTAGATAGGAGGGCGATCTATGGAGGCTACACCTTC.